The 26 T cell receptor beta chains listed next were all sequenced from one sample in a study of OX40 agonist ivuxolimab in advanced cancers. Using immunoSEQ multiplex PCR, the repertoire was profiled, and TCRdb retains in-frame clones only, with some absent. The table records around 42,000 clones, approximately 88% of them present only once. Sequenced material: CD4+ or CD8+ T cells sorted from blood, taken in a trial of the OX40 agonist ivuxolimab. The receptor set was obtained from an adult with an advanced solid tumor such as melanoma, head and neck, liver or kidney cancer.

The genes are TRBV28 and TRBJ2-3; D may be TRBD2 (6 bases). Germline V lookup: CDR1 MDHEN, CDR2 SYDVKM. The CDR3 is 14 amino acids. The V gene lost 2 bases and the J gene lost 7 bases, with 13 bases spanning the gap. The CDR3 sequence is CASSLRGIWNTQYF. The CDR3 DNA follows: TGTGCCAGCAGTTTACGCGGGATTTGGAATACGCAGTATTTT.

The rearrangement uses TRBV7-9 and TRBJ1-2, with unresolved D. There are 12 residues in the CDR3. Trimming pared 2 bases from V and 10 bases from J, leaving 11 bases between. CDR1 and CDR2 (germline): SEHNR, FQNEAQ (reference sequence). The CDR3 DNA sequence: TGTGCCAGCAGCTTATCGGCGTTTAACTACACCTTC. It translates to CASSLSAFNYTF.

This sequence joins TRBV27 and TRBJ2-7; 9 positions agree with TRBD1. J was trimmed by 7 bases and V by 8 bases; bases with no gene match: 12. The CDR3 consists of 14 residues. In germline, CDR1 is MNHEY, CDR2 SMNVEV (reference sequence). The CDR3 DNA reads as TGTGCCAGCCCCCAGGGGACAGGGAAGGAAGAGCAGTACTTC. This translates into CASPQGTGKEEQYF.

The chain joins TRBV30 to TRBJ2-2; TRBD2 agrees at 9 bases. The CDR3 is 15 residues long. The germline gives CDR1 GTSNPN, CDR2 SVGIG (reference sequence). Trimming at V came to 3 bases and at J to 2 bases, leaving 4 bases not matched to a gene. The CDR3 region has the DNA TGTGCCTGGAGGGCTAGCGGGACTAACACCGGGGAGCTGTTTTTT. Translation gives CAWRASGTNTGELFF.

V usage is TRBV19 and J usage is TRBJ2-7, with TRBD1 matching 7 bases. CDR3 length: 15 residues. Germline V CDR1 and CDR2: LNHDA, SQIVND (reference sequence). After removal of 5 bases from V and 0 bases from J, the junction contained 7 bases not matched to a gene. The DNA for the CDR3 is TGTGCCAGTAGTTTCAAGACAGGGAGCTCCTACGAGCAGTACTTC. Its protein is CASSFKTGSSYEQYF.

DNA for the CDR3: TGTGCCAGCAGCGTGGGAGCTGAGCAGTTCTTC. Translating gives CASSVGAEQFF. The chain couples TRBV7-9 to TRBJ2-1, with a weak D call TRBD2 (5 bases). The CDR3 runs 11 residues. Germline V gene data show CDR1 as SEHNR and CDR2 as FQNEAQ (reference sequence). The V gene lost 5 bases and the J gene lost 9 bases, with 8 bases spanning the gap.

The gene calls are TRBV11-2 and TRBJ2-1, with D perhaps matching TRBD2 (5 bases). Germline V CDR1 and CDR2: SGHAT, FQNNGV. This CDR3 is 17 amino acids long. Trimming left V 1 base short and J 0 bases short, with 13 bases between. CDR3 sequence: CASSLVFTGSSYNEQFF. The CDR3 nucleotides are TGTGCCAGCAGCTTAGTTTTTACGGGGTCCTCCTACAATGAGCAGTTCTTC.

The rearrangement links TRBV5-4 to TRBJ2-7; D ambiguous. V lost 0 bases to trimming and J lost 3 bases, with 13 bases between them. The CDR3 has 15 amino acids. CDR1 and CDR2 from the germline V gene are SGHNT and YYREEE (reference sequence). CDR3 in amino acids: CASSLGAGPYYEQYF. CDR3 nucleotide sequence: TGTGCCAGCAGCTTGGGGGCAGGACCCTACTACGAGCAGTACTTC.

This clone was counted a single time. This chain links TRBV12-5 with TRBJ2-7; D might be TRBD2 (5 bases). This CDR3 contains 13 residues. V was clipped by 7 bases and J by 3 bases, with 13 bases between them. Germline loops: CDR1 LGHNT, CDR2 FRNRAP. The CDR3 is CASAMGDGYEQYF. CDR3 coding DNA: TGTGCTAGTGCAATGGGAGACGGCTACGAGCAGTACTTC.

The chain joins TRBV4-1 to TRBJ1-4; D is ambiguous. With 0 bases removed from V and 0 bases from J, the gap between germline ends came to 11 bases. The germline CDR1 and CDR2 sequences are MGHRA and YSYEKL. The CDR3 contains 17 residues. The CDR3 protein is CASSQEGIRSTNEKLFF. Here the CDR3 DNA reads TGCGCCAGCAGCCAAGAAGGGATCCGGTCAACTAATGAAAAACTGTTTTTT.

The genes are TRBV2 and TRBJ2-7, with D perhaps TRBD1 (6 bases). Germline V gene data show CDR1 as SNHLY and CDR2 as FYNNEI. V gave up 9 bases and J gave up 5 bases, with 17 bases separating them. The CDR3 extends over 13 amino acids. The CDR3 nucleotides are TGTGCCAGTTCCGAAGGGGGTCGGCACGAGCAGTACTTC. Its translation is CASSEGGRHEQYF.

J is TRBJ1-1 and V is TRBV27, with a possible D match to TRBD1 (5 bases). Germline lookup yields CDR1 MNHEY and CDR2 SMNVEV (reference sequence). CDR3 length: 15 amino acids. Trimming shortened V by 5 bases and J by 0 bases, and 13 bases separated the two germline ends. The CDR3 bases are TGTGCCAGCAGTCCTTACAAGGGACTGAACACTGAAGCTTTCTTT. Its protein is CASSPYKGLNTEAFF.

The chain uses TRBV4-1 and TRBJ2-7; D uncertain. The CDR3 loop spans 15 amino acids. Per the germline V gene, CDR1 is MGHRA and CDR2 is YSYEKL. V was shortened by 8 bases and J by 4 bases, with 21 bases between the two germline ends. In DNA, the CDR3 is TGCGCCAGCTCACCATTCCCCGGACGGATGTACGAGCAGTACTTC. Its translation: CASSPFPGRMYEQYF.

The chain couples TRBV6-4 to TRBJ2-2, with D possibly matching TRBD2 (5 bases). V dropped 5 bases and J dropped 3 bases, with 10 bases sitting between them. This CDR3 contains 14 residues. CDR1 and CDR2 from the germline V gene are MRHNA and SNTAGT. The CDR3 is CASSQRRDTGELFF. Written as DNA, the CDR3 is TGTGCCAGCAGTCAAAGGCGGGACACCGGGGAGCTGTTTTTT.

The genes are TRBV5-6 and TRBJ2-7; no firm D call. This CDR3 comprises 14 residues. From germline, CDR1 is SGHDT and CDR2 YYEEEE. The V and J ends lost 4 bases and 1 base respectively, with 12 bases between them. The CDR3 coding sequence is TGTGCCAGCAGCCTAGAAAACCCGTCCTACGAGCAGTACTTC. It is translated as CASSLENPSYEQYF.

The rearrangement uses TRBV4-1 and TRBJ2-1; D is ambiguous. V lost 0 bases and J 0 bases, leaving 12 bases between the germline ends. The CDR3 has 17 residues. Germline V gene lookup returns CDR1 MGHRA and CDR2 YSYEKL. The CDR3 DNA reads TGCGCCAGCAGCCAAGATAGTGCCACCCTCTCCTACAATGAGCAGTTCTTC. Protein: CASSQDSATLSYNEQFF.

The CDR3 reads CASSQDSVGAGALNEQFF. The CDR3 coding sequence is TGCGCCAGCAGCCAAGATAGTGTCGGGGCGGGAGCATTAAATGAGCAGTTCTTC. The chain carries TRBV4-1 and TRBJ2-1; 7 nucleotides line up with TRBD2. This CDR3 spans 18 amino acids. V shed 0 bases and J 7 bases; nucleotides not matched to a gene: 15. Germline V gene sequence: CDR1 MGHRA, CDR2 YSYEKL.

This clone has a single count. The rearrangement uses TRBV9 and TRBJ2-3; D gene uncertain. CDR1 and CDR2 from the germline V gene are SGDLS and YYNGEE. With 4 bases removed from V and 2 bases from J, the gap between germline ends came to 8 bases. The CDR3 totals 13 residues. CDR3 in DNA: TGTGCCAGCAGCCCACCCAACACAGATACGCAGTATTTT. Amino acids: CASSPPNTDTQYF. Variable domain in full (rest from reference TRBV9 and TRBJ2-3): DSGVTQTPKHLITATGQRVTLRCSPRSGDLSVYWYQQSLDQGLQFLIQYYNGEERAKGNILERFSAQQFPDLHSELNLSSLELGDSALYFCASSPPNTDTQYFGPGTRLTVL.

The genes are TRBV7-9 and TRBJ2-5; 8 bases agree with TRBD2. The ends lost 2 bases at V and 0 bases at J; junction bases unmatched: 11. Germline values: CDR1 SEHNR, CDR2 FQNEAQ (reference sequence). The CDR3 runs 18 residues. The DNA of the CDR3 is TGTGCCAGCAGCTTAATAGCGGGACTCGAGTGGGACCAAGAGACCCAGTACTTC. It is translated as CASSLIAGLEWDQETQYF.

The rearrangement uses TRBV27 and TRBJ1-5; D call uncertain. The length of the CDR3 is 13 residues. V was cut by 5 bases and J by 7 bases, with 12 bases left in between. The germline gives CDR1 MNHEY, CDR2 SMNVEV (reference sequence). This chain's CDR3 is CASSQLETQPQHF. The CDR3 DNA reads as TGTGCCAGCAGTCAGCTCGAAACCCAGCCCCAGCATTTT.

This chain uses TRBV27 with TRBJ2-1; 8 nucleotides agree with TRBD1. J lost 4 bases, V lost 9 bases, and 5 bases had no gene match. This CDR3 region has 13 residues. CDR1 MNHEY and CDR2 SMNVEV come from the germline V gene (reference sequence). The CDR3 reads CASWTGSYNEQFF. Here the CDR3 DNA reads TGTGCCAGTTGGACAGGGAGTTACAATGAGCAGTTCTTC.

This sequence joins TRBV7-8 and TRBJ2-2; 12 nucleotides match TRBD2. Germline loops: CDR1 SGHVS, CDR2 FQNEAQ. Unmatched junction bases numbered 6, after V lost 4 bases and J lost 6 bases. The CDR3 sequence is 16 residues long. The CDR3 loop reads CASSSRLAGAAGELFF. The CDR3 nucleotides are TGTGCCAGCAGCTCTCGACTAGCGGGAGCCGCCGGGGAGCTGTTTTTT.

The rearrangement uses TRBV5-1 and TRBJ1-5; possible D gene TRBD1, 5 bases. The V end was cut by 1 base, the J end by 7 bases, with 18 bases between. CDR3 size: 16 residues. Germline lookup yields CDR1 SGHRS and CDR2 YFSETQ. In DNA, the CDR3 is TGCGCCAGCAGCTTGAGCCCGGGGGGAGAAGGGCAGCCCCAGCATTTT. Protein product: CASSLSPGGEGQPQHF. The full variable domain, rest sourced from reference TRBV5-1 and TRBJ1-5, is KAGVTQTPRYLIKTRGQQVTLSCSPISGHRSVSWYQQTPGQGLQFLFEYFSETQRNKGNFPGRFSGRQFSNSRSEMNVSTLELGDSALYLCASSLSPGGEGQPQHFGDGTRLSIL.

The chain joins TRBV27 to TRBJ2-3, with D possibly being TRBD2 (5 bases). The CDR3 extends over 14 amino acids. V lost 5 bases, J lost 4 bases, and 13 bases lay in between. CDR1 is MNHEY, CDR2 SMNVEV, per germline (reference sequence). The CDR3 bases are TGTGCCAGCAGTCACTCTATAGCGCCAGATACGCAGTATTTT. Protein sequence: CASSHSIAPDTQYF.

This chain joins TRBV20-1 and TRBJ1-2; no firm D call. Trimming cost V 5 bases and J 4 bases, with 5 bases left between them. In germline, CDR1 is DFQATT, CDR2 SNEGSKA (reference sequence). The CDR3 loop spans 10 amino acids. The CDR3: CSAWSYGYTF. CDR3 coding DNA: TGCAGTGCTTGGAGCTATGGCTACACCTTC.

This clone was seen just once. The rearrangement uses TRBV19 and TRBJ2-3, with 9 bases lining up with TRBD2. V was pared by 7 bases and J by 4 bases, with 6 bases of the junction left unmatched. From germline, CDR1 is LNHDA and CDR2 SQIVND (reference sequence). The CDR3 has 14 amino acids. The CDR3 spells CASTLAGGADTQYF. The CDR3 bases are TGTGCCAGTACACTCGCGGGAGGGGCAGATACGCAGTATTTT.